Each of the 22 T cell receptor beta chains below was sequenced from the same sample in a study of blood T cell repertoires in COVID-19. TCRdb's table, derived via immunoSEQ multiplex PCR, lists solely in-frame clones and lacks some. This repertoire shows more than 85,000 clones, around 76% found once; its top ten account for more than 3.5%. The sample comprised peripheral blood. The source is a woman older than 75 with acute or convalescent COVID-19.

This clone was seen only once. This chain joins TRBV7-2 and TRBJ2-7, with 11 nucleotides matching TRBD2. V gave up 2 bases and J gave up 7 bases; unmatched junction bases: 7. CDR1 SGHTA and CDR2 FQGNSA come from the germline V gene. The CDR3 runs to 15 residues. The CDR3 DNA is TGTGCCAGCAGCTTACTTGGGACTAGCGGAAAGGAGCAGTACTTC. This codes for CASSLLGTSGKEQYF. Supplemented by reference TRBV7-2 and TRBJ2-7, the full variable domain reads GAGVSQSPSNKVTEKGKDVELRCDPISGHTALYWYRQSLGQGLEFLIYFQGNSAPDKSGLPSDRFSAERTGGSVSTLTIQRTQQEDSAVYLCASSLLGTSGKEQYFGPGTRLTVT.

The chain recombines TRBV7-2 with TRBJ2-1; no definite D call. Germline loops: CDR1 SGHTA, CDR2 FQGNSA. V lost 1 base, J lost 2 bases, and 6 bases lay in between. CDR3 length equals 14 residues. CDR3 DNA: TGTGCCAGCAGCTTAGATGTAGCCTACAATGAGCAGTTCTTC. It yields the protein CASSLDVAYNEQFF.

V is TRBV4-3 and J is TRBJ1-5; 7 positions agree with TRBD1. The germline CDR1 and CDR2 sequences are LGHNA and YSLEER. Trimming removed 0 bases from V and 7 bases from J; junction bases left unmatched: 12. The CDR3 has 17 amino acids. The CDR3 nucleotides read TGCGCCAGCAGCCAAGATCATTTCAGGGGGATGGAACAGCCCCAGCATTTT. This sequence encodes CASSQDHFRGMEQPQHF.

This clone has a handful of counts. The J gene is TRBJ2-2, the V gene TRBV5-1; TRBD2 might be the D (5 bases). Germline assignment: CDR1 SGHRS and CDR2 YFSETQ. Trimming took 1 base from V and 2 from J, leaving 6 bases between them. The CDR3 has 14 residues. The CDR3, as DNA: TGCGCCAGCAGCTTGAGCGGAAACACCGGGGAGCTGTTTTTT. Translating gives CASSLSGNTGELFF.

The genes are TRBV7-8 and TRBJ1-2; 7 nucleotides line up with TRBD1. V gave up 5 bases and J gave up 4 bases; unmatched junction bases: 7. Germline values: CDR1 SGHVS, CDR2 FQNEAQ. The CDR3 consists of 14 residues. CDR3: CASSGGRTGYGYTF. The CDR3 nucleotides read TGTGCCAGCAGCGGGGGCAGGACAGGCTATGGCTACACCTTC. Together with reference TRBV7-8 and TRBJ1-2, the CDR3 gives the full variable domain: GAGVSQSPRYKVAKRGQDVALRCDPISGHVSLFWYQQALGQGPEFLTYFQNEAQLDKSGLPSDRFFAERPEGSVSTLKIQRTQQEDSAVYLCASSGGRTGYGYTFGSGTRLTVV.

The chain couples TRBV5-6 to TRBJ2-5, with TRBD1 identical over 8 bases. Germline loops: CDR1 SGHDT, CDR2 YYEEEE. This CDR3 comprises 16 residues. V shed 4 bases and J 2 bases; nucleotides not matched to a gene: 10. CDR3 in DNA: TGTGCCAGCAGCACTATCCGGGACAGGACACAAGAGACCCAGTACTTC. Amino acids: CASSTIRDRTQETQYF.

This clone was seen a single time. V and J are TRBV18 and TRBJ2-7; 10 bases map to TRBD1. The germline V gene encodes CDR1 KGHSH and CDR2 LQKENI. V shed 5 bases and J 5 bases; nucleotides not matched to a gene: 12. The CDR3 loop spans 16 amino acids. Here the CDR3 reads CASSSQTGQGTNEQYF. Here the CDR3 DNA reads TGTGCCAGCTCAAGTCAAACGGGACAGGGGACCAACGAGCAGTACTTC.

J is TRBJ2-3 and V is TRBV10-3; D not certain. Trimming removed 4 bases from V and 2 bases from J, with 7 bases in between. The CDR3 has 13 amino acids. Per the germline V gene, CDR1 is ENHRY and CDR2 is SYGVKD. DNA for the CDR3: TGTGCCATCAGTGGAGGAGCCACAGATACGCAGTATTTT. This translates into CAISGGATDTQYF.

The J gene is TRBJ1-3, the V gene TRBV4-1, with D uncertain. This CDR3 has 16 amino acids. Germline loops: CDR1 MGHRA, CDR2 YSYEKL. V shed 4 bases and J shed 8 bases, with 21 bases lying between them. CDR3 in amino acids: CASSPNLLQSSYTIYF. For the CDR3, the DNA is TGCGCCAGCAGCCCTAACCTCCTACAGTCGTCCTACACCATATATTTT.

As to this clone: The junction and the germline gene differ at one end; a read error may be behind it. The chain couples TRBV28 to TRBJ2-3; 8 nucleotides line up with TRBD1. This CDR3 is 12 amino acids long. Germline assignment: CDR1 MDHEN and CDR2 SYDVKM. CDR3 sequence (DNA): TGTGCCAGCAGCCCACGGGACAGGACTAACAATTTT. Protein: CASSPRDRTNNF.

This clone was seen more than once but under ten times. The chain combines TRBV4-1 with TRBJ1-1; D is possibly TRBD1 (5 bases). From germline, CDR1 is MGHRA and CDR2 YSYEKL. The CDR3 runs to 14 residues. Trimming removed 1 base from V and 0 bases from J, with 6 bases in between. CDR3 region: CASSQGQLNTEAFF. The DNA of the CDR3 is TGCGCCAGCAGCCAAGGACAGTTGAACACTGAAGCTTTCTTT.

This chain links TRBV5-1 with TRBJ1-2; 8 nucleotides agree with TRBD1. V was pared by 4 bases and J by 3 bases, with 11 bases of the junction left unmatched. CDR3 size: 16 residues. CDR1 and CDR2 from the germline V gene are SGHRS and YFSETQ. The CDR3 sequence is CASSLTGTGNHYGYTF. In DNA form, the CDR3 reads TGCGCCAGCAGCCTTACTGGGACAGGAAATCACTATGGCTACACCTTC.

The rearrangement uses TRBV5-8 and TRBJ2-2, with 9 positions matching TRBD2. There are 16 residues in the CDR3. In germline, CDR1 is SGHTS, CDR2 YDEGEE. V lost 5 bases and J lost 3; bases outside the gene matches: 8. The CDR3 loop is CASRPGTSMDTGELFF. The CDR3 coding sequence is TGTGCCAGCAGACCCGGGACTAGCATGGACACCGGGGAGCTGTTTTTT.

The rearrangement joins TRBV7-2 to TRBJ1-6; D possibly corresponds to TRBD1 (5 bases). V was trimmed by 5 bases and J by 9 bases, leaving 20 bases between them. Per the germline V gene, CDR1 is SGHTA and CDR2 is FQGNSA. This CDR3 spans 16 amino acids. This CDR3 reads CASSPQAGRLGSPLHF. CDR3 bases: TGTGCCAGCAGCCCACAAGCGGGACGCCTAGGTTCACCCCTCCACTTT.

V and J are TRBV7-6 and TRBJ1-3; 10 bases agree with TRBD1. Trimming at V came to 5 bases and at J to 2 bases, leaving 6 bases not matched to a gene. The CDR3 sequence is 16 residues long. Germline CDR1 and CDR2: SGHVS and FNYEAQ. The CDR3 nucleotides are TGTGCCAGCAGCGACCATGACAGGGGGCCTGGAAACACCATATATTTT. Protein: CASSDHDRGPGNTIYF.

This clone showed up just once. This rearrangement joins TRBV7-9 to TRBJ2-3, with 10 bases aligning to TRBD2. CDR3 length: 15 amino acids. V dropped 4 bases and J dropped 1; count of bases not matched to a gene: 2. Looked up from germline, CDR1 is SEHNR and CDR2 is FQNEAQ (reference sequence). This chain's CDR3 is CASSSGTSGTDTQYF. The CDR3 coding sequence is TGTGCCAGCAGCTCCGGGACTAGCGGCACAGATACGCAGTATTTT.

In its sample, this clone was seen once. This chain links TRBV2 with TRBJ1-1; perhaps TRBD1 as D (5 bases). The CDR3 contains 14 residues. The V and J ends lost 7 bases and 1 base respectively, with 13 bases between them. Germline-derived CDR1 and CDR2 are SNHLY and FYNNEI. CDR3: CASTLLTANTEAFF. The CDR3 DNA is TGTGCCAGCACCCTTTTGACAGCGAACACTGAAGCTTTCTTT.

This chain joins TRBV5-1 and TRBJ1-6; 9 bases map to TRBD1. Germline V gene data show CDR1 as SGHRS and CDR2 as YFSETQ. The CDR3 loop spans 17 amino acids. J gave up 10 bases and V 0 bases, and 11 bases lay outside the gene matches. CDR3 DNA: TGCGCCAGCAGCTTGGGACAGGGGGTCGCTTTAGGATCACCCCTCCACTTT. Protein sequence: CASSLGQGVALGSPLHF.

V gene TRBV2 combines with J gene TRBJ2-4; possibly TRBD1 for D (5 bases). V lost 8 bases and J lost 6, with 8 bases in between. The CDR3 covers 11 residues. Germline CDR1 and CDR2: SNHLY and FYNNEI. In DNA form, the CDR3 reads TGTGCCAGCGGGCAGGGAAACATTCAGTACTTC. Protein sequence: CASGQGNIQYF.

The rearrangement joins TRBV7-9 to TRBJ1-5; a possible D gene is TRBD1 (5 bases). The CDR3 is 13 residues long. Germline V gives CDR1 SEHNR, CDR2 FQNEAQ (reference sequence). Trimming removed 3 bases at V and 7 bases at J, with 10 bases between. CDR3 nucleotides: TGTGCCAGCAGCTTGACAGACATACAGCCCCAGCATTTT. Protein sequence: CASSLTDIQPQHF.

The rearrangement links TRBV9 to TRBJ1-3, with 7 positions matching TRBD1. With V trimmed by 0 bases and J by 0 bases, 9 bases remained unmatched. The CDR3 runs 18 residues. From germline, CDR1 is SGDLS and CDR2 YYNGEE. The CDR3 DNA follows: TGTGCCAGCAGCGTAGCGGTGCAGGGGGTTAGCTCTGGAAACACCATATATTTT. It yields the protein CASSVAVQGVSSGNTIYF.

This clone was counted once. The rearrangement joins TRBV19 to TRBJ1-4, with D unclear. The germline gives CDR1 LNHDA, CDR2 SQIVND (reference sequence). The length of the CDR3 is 16 residues. V gave up 2 bases and J gave up 8 bases, with 18 bases separating them. CDR3 protein: CASSIFGGRRGEKLFF. CDR3 DNA sequence: TGTGCCAGTAGTATATTCGGAGGGCGAAGAGGAGAAAAACTGTTTTTT.